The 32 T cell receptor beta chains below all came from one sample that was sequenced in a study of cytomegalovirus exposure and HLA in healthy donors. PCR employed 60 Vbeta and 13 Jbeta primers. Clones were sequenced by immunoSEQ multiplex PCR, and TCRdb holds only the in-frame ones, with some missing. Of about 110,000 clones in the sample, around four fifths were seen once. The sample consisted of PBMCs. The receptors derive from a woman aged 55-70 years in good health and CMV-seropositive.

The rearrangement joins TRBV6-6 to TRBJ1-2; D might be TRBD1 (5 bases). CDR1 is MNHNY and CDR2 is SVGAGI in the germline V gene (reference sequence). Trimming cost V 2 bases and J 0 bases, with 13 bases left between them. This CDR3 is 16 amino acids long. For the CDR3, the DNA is TGTGCCAGCAGTTACACCGGGGGAGAGACTAACTATGGCTACACCTTC. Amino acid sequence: CASSYTGGETNYGYTF.

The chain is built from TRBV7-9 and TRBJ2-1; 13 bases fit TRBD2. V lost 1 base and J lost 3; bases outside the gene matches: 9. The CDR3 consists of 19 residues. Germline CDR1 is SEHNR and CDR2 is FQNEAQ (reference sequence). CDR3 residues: CASSLGLAGGRSGYNEQFF. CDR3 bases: TGTGCCAGCAGCTTAGGACTAGCGGGAGGACGAAGTGGCTACAATGAGCAGTTCTTC.

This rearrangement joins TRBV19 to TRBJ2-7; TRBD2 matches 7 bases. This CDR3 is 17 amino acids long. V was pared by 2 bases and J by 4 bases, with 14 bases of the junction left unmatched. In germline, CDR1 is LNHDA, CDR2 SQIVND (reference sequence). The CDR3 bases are TGTGCCAGTAGTATAAGCCCCGGGAGGCAGGGACGGTACGAGCAGTACTTC. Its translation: CASSISPGRQGRYEQYF. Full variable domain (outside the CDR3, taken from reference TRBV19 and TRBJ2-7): DGGITQSPKYLFRKEGQNVTLSCEQNLNHDAMYWYRQDPGQGLRLIYYSQIVNDFQKGDIAEGYSVSREKKESFPLTVTSAQKNPTAFYLCASSISPGRQGRYEQYFGPGTRLTVT.

CDR3 protein: CATSSSLSSNQPQHF. The CDR3 DNA is TGTGCCACCAGCAGCTCTCTGAGTAGCAATCAGCCCCAGCATTTT. V gene TRBV15 combines with J gene TRBJ1-5; D is unclear. CDR3 length: 15 amino acids. V dropped 3 bases and J dropped 0 bases, with 9 bases sitting between them. Germline values: CDR1 LNHNV, CDR2 YYDKDF (reference sequence).

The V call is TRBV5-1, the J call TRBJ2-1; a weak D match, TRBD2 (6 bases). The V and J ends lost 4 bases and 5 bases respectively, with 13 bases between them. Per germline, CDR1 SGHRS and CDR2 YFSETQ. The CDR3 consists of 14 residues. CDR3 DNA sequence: TGCGCCAGCAGCACCGGGAGTTTCGACAATGAGCAGTTCTTC. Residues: CASSTGSFDNEQFF.

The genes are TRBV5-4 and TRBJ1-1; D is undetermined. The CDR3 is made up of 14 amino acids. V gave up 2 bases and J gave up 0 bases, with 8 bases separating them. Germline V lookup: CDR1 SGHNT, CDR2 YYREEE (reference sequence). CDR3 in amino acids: CASSFRDLNTEAFF. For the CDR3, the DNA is TGTGCCAGCAGCTTTCGGGATCTGAACACTGAAGCTTTCTTT.

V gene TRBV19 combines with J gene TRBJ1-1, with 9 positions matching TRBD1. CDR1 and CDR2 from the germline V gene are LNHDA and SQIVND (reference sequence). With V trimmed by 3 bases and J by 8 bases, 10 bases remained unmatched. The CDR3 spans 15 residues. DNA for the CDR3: TGTGCCAGTAGTATGGTCAACAGGGGGCTGGGGGAAGCTTTCTTT. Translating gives CASSMVNRGLGEAFF.

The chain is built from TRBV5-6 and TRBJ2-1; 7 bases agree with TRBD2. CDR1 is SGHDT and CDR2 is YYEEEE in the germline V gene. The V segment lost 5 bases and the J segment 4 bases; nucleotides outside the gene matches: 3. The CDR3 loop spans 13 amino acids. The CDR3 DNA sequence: TGTGCCAGCAGGGCTAGCGGTTACAATGAGCAGTTCTTC. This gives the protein CASRASGYNEQFF.

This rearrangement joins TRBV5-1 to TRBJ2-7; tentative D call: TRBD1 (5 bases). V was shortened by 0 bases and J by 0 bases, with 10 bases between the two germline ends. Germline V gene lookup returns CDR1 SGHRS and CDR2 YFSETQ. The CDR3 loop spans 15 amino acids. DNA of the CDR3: TGCGCCAGCAGCTTGGGGCAGGGTATCTCCTACGAGCAGTACTTC. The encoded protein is CASSLGQGISYEQYF. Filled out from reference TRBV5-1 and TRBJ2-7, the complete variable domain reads KAGVTQTPRYLIKTRGQQVTLSCSPISGHRSVSWYQQTPGQGLQFLFEYFSETQRNKGNFPGRFSGRQFSNSRSEMNVSTLELGDSALYLCASSLGQGISYEQYFGPGTRLTVT.

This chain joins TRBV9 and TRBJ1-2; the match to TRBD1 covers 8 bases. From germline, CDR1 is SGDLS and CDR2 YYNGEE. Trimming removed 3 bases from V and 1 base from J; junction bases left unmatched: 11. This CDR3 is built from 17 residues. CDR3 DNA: TGTGCCAGCAGCGCCCCGGGACAGGACGAAGGTAACTATGGCTACACCTTC. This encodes CASSAPGQDEGNYGYTF. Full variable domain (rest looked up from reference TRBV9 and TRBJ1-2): DSGVTQTPKHLITATGQRVTLRCSPRSGDLSVYWYQQSLDQGLQFLIQYYNGEERAKGNILERFSAQQFPDLHSELNLSSLELGDSALYFCASSAPGQDEGNYGYTFGSGTRLTVV.

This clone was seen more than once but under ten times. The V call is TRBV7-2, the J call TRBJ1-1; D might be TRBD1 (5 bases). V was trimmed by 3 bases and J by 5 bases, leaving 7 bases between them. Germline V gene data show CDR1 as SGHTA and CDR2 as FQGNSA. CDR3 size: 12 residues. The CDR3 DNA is TGTGCCAGCAGCTTCAGGGAAACTGAAGCTTTCTTT. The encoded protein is CASSFRETEAFF.

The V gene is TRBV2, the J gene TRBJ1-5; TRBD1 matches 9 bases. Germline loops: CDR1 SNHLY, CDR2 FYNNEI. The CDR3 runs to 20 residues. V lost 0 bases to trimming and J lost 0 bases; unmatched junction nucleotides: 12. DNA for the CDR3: TGTGCCAGCAGTGAAGCGCAACAGGACAGGGGCGTTTATAGCAATCAGCCCCAGCATTTT. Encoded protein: CASSEAQQDRGVYSNQPQHF.

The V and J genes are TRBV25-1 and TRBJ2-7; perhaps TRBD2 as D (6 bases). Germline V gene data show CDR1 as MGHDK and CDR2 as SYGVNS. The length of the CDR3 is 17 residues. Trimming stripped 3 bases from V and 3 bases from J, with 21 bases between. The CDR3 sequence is CASSETAGRQLDYEQYF. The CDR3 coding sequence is TGTGCCAGCAGTGAGACCGCGGGGCGTCAATTGGACTACGAGCAGTACTTC.

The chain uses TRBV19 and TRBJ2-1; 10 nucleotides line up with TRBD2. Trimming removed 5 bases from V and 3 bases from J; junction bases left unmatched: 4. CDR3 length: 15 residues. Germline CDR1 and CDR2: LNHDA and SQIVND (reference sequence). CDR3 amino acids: CASSLQREGYNEQFF. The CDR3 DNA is TGTGCCAGTAGTCTCCAGCGGGAGGGCTACAATGAGCAGTTCTTC.

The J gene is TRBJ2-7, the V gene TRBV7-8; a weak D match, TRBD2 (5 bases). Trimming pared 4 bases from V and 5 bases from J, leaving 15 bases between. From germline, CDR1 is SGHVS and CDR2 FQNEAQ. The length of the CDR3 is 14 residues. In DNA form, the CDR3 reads TGTGCCAGCAGCTCCGTCCGGGGTCGGCACGAGCAGTACTTC. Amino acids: CASSSVRGRHEQYF.

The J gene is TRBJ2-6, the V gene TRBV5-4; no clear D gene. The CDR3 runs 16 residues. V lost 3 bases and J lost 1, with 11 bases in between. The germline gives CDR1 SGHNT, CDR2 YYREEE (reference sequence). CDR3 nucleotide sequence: TGTGCCAGCAGCTCTCCCCCTAAGTCTGGGGCCAACGTCCTGACTTTC. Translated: CASSSPPKSGANVLTF.

The CDR3 DNA follows: TGTGCCAGCAGCCGAATAACAGGGGGCGCAGGTAATGGCTACACCTTC. Amino acid sequence: CASSRITGGAGNGYTF. The chain uses TRBV9 and TRBJ1-2; TRBD1 matches 9 bases. The junction had 13 bases not matched to a gene; V was cut back by 4 bases and J by 6 bases. The CDR3 covers 16 residues. Germline-derived CDR1 and CDR2 are SGDLS and YYNGEE.

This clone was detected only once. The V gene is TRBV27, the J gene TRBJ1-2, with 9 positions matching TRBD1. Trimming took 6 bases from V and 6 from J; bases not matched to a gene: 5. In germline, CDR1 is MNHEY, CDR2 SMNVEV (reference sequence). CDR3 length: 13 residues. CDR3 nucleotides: TGTGCCAGCAGCTGGACAGGGGACAATGGCTACACCTTC. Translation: CASSWTGDNGYTF.

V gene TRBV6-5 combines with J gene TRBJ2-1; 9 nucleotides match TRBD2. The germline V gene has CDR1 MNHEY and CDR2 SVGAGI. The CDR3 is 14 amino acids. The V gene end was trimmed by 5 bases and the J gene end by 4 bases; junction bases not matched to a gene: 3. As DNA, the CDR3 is TGTGCCAGCAGTCCTAGCGGGGTTTACAATGAGCAGTTCTTC. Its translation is CASSPSGVYNEQFF.

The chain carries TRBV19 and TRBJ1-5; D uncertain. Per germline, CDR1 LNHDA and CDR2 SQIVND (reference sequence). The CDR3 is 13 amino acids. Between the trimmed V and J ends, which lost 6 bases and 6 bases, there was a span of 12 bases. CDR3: CASREQQVQPQHF. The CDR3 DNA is TGTGCCAGTAGGGAACAGCAGGTTCAGCCCCAGCATTTT.

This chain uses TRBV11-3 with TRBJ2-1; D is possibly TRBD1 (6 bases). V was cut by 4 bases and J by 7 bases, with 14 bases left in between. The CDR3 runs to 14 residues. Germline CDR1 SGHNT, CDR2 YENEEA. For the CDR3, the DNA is TGTGCCAGCAGCTCACCGGGACAACGGAATGAGCAGTTCTTC. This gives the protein CASSSPGQRNEQFF.

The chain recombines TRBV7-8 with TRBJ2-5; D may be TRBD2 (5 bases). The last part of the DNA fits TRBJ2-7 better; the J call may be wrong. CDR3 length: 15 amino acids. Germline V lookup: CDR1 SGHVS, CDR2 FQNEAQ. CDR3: CASSPYAASTGEQYF. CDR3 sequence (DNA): TGTGCCAGCAGCCCATATGCGGCTAGCACGGGCGAGCAGTACTTC.

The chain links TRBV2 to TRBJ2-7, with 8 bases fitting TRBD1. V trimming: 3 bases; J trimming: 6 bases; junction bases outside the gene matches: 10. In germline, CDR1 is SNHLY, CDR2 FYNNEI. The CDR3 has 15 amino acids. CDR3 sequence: CASSDLGQGAGEQYF. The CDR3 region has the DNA TGTGCCAGCAGTGATCTGGGCCAGGGGGCCGGCGAGCAGTACTTC.

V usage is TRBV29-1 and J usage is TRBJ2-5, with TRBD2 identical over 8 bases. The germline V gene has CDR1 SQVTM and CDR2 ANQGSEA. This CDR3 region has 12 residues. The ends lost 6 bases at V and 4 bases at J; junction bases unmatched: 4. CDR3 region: CSVGGEGETQYF. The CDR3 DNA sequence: TGCAGCGTCGGGGGGGAGGGAGAGACCCAGTACTTC.

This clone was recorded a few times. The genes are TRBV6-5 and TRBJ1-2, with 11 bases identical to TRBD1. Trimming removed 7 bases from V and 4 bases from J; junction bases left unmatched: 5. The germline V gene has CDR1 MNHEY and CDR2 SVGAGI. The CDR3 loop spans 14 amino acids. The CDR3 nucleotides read TGTGCCAGCAACGGCGGGACAGGGGGCTATGGCTACACCTTC. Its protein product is CASNGGTGGYGYTF.

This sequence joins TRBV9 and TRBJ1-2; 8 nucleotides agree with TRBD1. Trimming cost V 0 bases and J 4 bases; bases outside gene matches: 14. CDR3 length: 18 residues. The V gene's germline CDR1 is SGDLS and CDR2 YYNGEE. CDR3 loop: CASSVVGDRRAVGYGYTF. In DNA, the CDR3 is TGTGCCAGCAGCGTAGTGGGGGACAGGCGGGCCGTGGGCTATGGCTACACCTTC.

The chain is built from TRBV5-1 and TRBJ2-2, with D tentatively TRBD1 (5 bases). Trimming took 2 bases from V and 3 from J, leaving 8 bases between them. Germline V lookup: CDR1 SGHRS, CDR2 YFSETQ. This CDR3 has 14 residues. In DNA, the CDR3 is TGCGCCAGCAGCTTCTCAGGGTACACCGGGGAGCTGTTTTTT. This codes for CASSFSGYTGELFF. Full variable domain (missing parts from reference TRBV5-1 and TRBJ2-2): KAGVTQTPRYLIKTRGQQVTLSCSPISGHRSVSWYQQTPGQGLQFLFEYFSETQRNKGNFPGRFSGRQFSNSRSEMNVSTLELGDSALYLCASSFSGYTGELFFGEGSRLTVL.

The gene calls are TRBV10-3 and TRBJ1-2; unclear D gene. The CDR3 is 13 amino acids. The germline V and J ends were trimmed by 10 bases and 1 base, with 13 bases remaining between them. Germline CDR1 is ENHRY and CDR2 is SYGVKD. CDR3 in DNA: TGTGCCACCCCGCGGCGGGATAACTATGGCTACACCTTC. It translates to CATPRRDNYGYTF.

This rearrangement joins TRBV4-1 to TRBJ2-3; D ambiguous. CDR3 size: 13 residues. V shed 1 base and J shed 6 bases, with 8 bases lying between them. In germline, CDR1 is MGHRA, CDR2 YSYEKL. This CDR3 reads CASSQGGGDTQYF. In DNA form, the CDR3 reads TGCGCCAGCAGCCAAGGAGGTGGGGATACGCAGTATTTT.

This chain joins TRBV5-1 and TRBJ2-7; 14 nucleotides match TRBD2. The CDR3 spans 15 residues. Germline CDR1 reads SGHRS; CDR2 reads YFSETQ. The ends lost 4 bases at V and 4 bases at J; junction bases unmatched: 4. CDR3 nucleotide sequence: TGCGCCAGCAGCGGGACTAGCGGGAGACTGTACGAGCAGTACTTC. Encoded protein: CASSGTSGRLYEQYF. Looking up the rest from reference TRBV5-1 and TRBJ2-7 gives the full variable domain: KAGVTQTPRYLIKTRGQQVTLSCSPISGHRSVSWYQQTPGQGLQFLFEYFSETQRNKGNFPGRFSGRQFSNSRSEMNVSTLELGDSALYLCASSGTSGRLYEQYFGPGTRLTVT.

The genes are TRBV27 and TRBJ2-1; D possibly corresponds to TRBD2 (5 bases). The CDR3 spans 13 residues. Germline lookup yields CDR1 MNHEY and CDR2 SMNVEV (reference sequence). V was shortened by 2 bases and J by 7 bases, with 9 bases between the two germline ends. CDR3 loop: CASSLGGLNEQFF. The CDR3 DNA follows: TGTGCCAGCAGTTTAGGAGGTCTTAATGAGCAGTTCTTC.

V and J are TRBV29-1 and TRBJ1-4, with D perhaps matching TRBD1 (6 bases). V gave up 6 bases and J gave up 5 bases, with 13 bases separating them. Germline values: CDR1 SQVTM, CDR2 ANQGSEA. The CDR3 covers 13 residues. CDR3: CSVSGVINEKLFF. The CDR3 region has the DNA TGCAGCGTATCAGGGGTTATAAATGAAAAACTGTTTTTT.